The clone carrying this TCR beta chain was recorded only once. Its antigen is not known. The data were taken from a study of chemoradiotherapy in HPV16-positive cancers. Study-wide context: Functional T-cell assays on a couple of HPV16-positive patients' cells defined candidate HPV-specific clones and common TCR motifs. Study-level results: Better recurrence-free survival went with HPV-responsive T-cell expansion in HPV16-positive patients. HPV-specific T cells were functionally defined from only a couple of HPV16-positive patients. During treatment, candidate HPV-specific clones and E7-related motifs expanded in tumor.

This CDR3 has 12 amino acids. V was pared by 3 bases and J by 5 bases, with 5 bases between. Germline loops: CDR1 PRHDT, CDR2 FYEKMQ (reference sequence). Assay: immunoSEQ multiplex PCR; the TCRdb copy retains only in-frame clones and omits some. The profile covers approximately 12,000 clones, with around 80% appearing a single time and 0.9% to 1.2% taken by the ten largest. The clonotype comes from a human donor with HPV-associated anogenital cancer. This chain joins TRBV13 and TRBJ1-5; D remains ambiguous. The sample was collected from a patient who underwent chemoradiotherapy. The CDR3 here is CASSFGDQPQHF. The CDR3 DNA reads TGTGCCAGCAGCTTTGGAGATCAGCCCCAGCATTTT.